This TCR beta chain came from a study of Ad26.COV2.S vaccination and SARS-CoV-2 variants. The treatment here: about 20 received Ad26.COV2.S at low or high dose, single or two shots; 5 received placebo; per-sample allocation not given. After the first vaccine or placebo injection, samples were drawn on day 63. The germline V and J ends were trimmed by 0 bases and 6 bases, with 12 bases remaining between them. CDR3 size: 15 residues. The V gene's germline CDR1 is MRHNA and CDR2 SNTAGT. TCRdb keeps only in-frame clones here, not all; method: immunoSEQ multiplex PCR. The table records about 400,000 clones, 80% to 90% of them present only once.

The starting material was peripheral blood, obtained in a trial of Ad26.COV2.S vaccine versus placebo. The receptor comes from a person between 18 and 60 years old who received the Ad26.COV2.S COVID-19 vaccine or a placebo. The genes are TRBV6-4 and TRBJ2-1; D is unresolved. The CDR3 here is CASSDSASLANEQFF. In DNA form, the CDR3 reads TGTGCCAGCAGTGACTCGGCTAGTTTAGCCAATGAGCAGTTCTTC.